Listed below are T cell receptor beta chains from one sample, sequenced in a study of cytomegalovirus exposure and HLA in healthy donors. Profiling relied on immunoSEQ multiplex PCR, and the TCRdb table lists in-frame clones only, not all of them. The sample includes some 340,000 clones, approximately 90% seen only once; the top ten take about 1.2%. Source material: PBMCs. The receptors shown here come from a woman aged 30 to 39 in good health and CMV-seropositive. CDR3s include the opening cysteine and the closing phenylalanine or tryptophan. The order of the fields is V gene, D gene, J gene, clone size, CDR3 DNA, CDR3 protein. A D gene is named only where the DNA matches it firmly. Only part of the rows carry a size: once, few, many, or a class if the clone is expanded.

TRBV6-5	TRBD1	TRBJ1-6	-	TGTGCCAGCACCCGACAGGGGGACAATTCACCCCTCCACTTT	CASTRQGDNSPLHF
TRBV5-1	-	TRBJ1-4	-	TGCGCCAGCAGCTTGCCGAAGGGTGCAACTAATGAAAAACTGTTTTTT	CASSLPKGATNEKLFF
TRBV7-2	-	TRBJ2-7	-	TGTGCCAGCAGCCCCGCGGACGCGACCTACGAGCAGTACTTC	CASSPADATYEQYF
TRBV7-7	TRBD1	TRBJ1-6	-	TGTGCCAGCAGCTTACGACAGGGGGTTTCACCCCTCCACTTT	CASSLRQGVSPLHF
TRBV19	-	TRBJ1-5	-	TGTGCCAGTAGTATAGCCGGGAGATACAATCAGCCCCAGCATTTT	CASSIAGRYNQPQHF
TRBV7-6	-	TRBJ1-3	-	TGTGCCAGCAGCATAGAACCCCAAAACACCATATATTTT	CASSIEPQNTIYF
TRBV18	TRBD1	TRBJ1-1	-	TGTGCCAGCTCACCGCAGGGGGGCCCATTGTTGAACACTGAAGCTTTCTTT	CASSPQGGPLLNTEAFF
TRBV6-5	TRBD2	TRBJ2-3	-	TGTGCCAGCAGTTATCAGCGGGGAGATACGCAGTATTTT	CASSYQRGDTQYF
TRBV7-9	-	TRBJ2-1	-	TGTGCCAGCAGCCAAAGTCAAGGGGTCTCCTACAATGAGCAGTTCTTC	CASSQSQGVSYNEQFF
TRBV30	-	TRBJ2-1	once	TGTGCCTGCGCCTACAATGAGCAGTTCTTC	CACAYNEQFF
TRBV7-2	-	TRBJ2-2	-	TGTGCCAGCAGCTTTGGGGGCACCGGGGAGCTGTTTTTT	CASSFGGTGELFF
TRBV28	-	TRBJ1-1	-	TGTGCCAGCAGTTTCTTAAGGTGGAAGAGAGGCACTGAAGCTTTCTTT	CASSFLRWKRGTEAFF
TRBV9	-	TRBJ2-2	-	TGTGCCAGCAGCGGGCGGGAGAACACCGGGGAGCTGTTTTTT	CASSGRENTGELFF
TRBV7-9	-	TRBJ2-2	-	TGTGCCAGCAGGCTCCAAGGTTGGGGGAACACCGGGGAGCTGTTTTTT	CASRLQGWGNTGELFF
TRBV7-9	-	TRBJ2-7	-	TGTGCCAGCAGCTTATCCAGATACGAGCAGTACTTC	CASSLSRYEQYF
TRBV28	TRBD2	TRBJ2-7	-	TGTGCCAGCAGTCCTAGAGGCCCAGCGGGACCCCGCCGGGTACCTGAGCAGTACTTC	CASSPRGPAGPRRVPEQYF
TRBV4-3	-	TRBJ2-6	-	TGCGCCAGCAGCCAAGAAGAGGTGGCTGGGGCCAACGTCCTGACTTTC	CASSQEEVAGANVLTF
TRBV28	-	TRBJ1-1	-	TGTGCCAGCAGTCCCCCCATTGGGGCTGAAGCTTTCTTT	CASSPPIGAEAFF
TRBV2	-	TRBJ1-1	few	TGTGCCAGCACCCAAGGGAGGCAAGTGAACACTGAAGCTTTCTTT	CASTQGRQVNTEAFF
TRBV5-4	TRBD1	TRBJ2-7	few	TGTGCCAGCAGCTTGTGGGACAGGGCCTACGAGCAGTACTTC	CASSLWDRAYEQYF
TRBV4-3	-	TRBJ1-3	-	TGCGCCAGCAGCCAAGATTGGGCCCCCACGACAGCCTCTGGAAACACCATATATTTT	CASSQDWAPTTASGNTIYF
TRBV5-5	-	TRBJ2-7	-	TGTGCCAGCAGCTCGATCTACGAGCAGTACTTC	CASSSIYEQYF
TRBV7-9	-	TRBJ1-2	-	TGTGCCAGCAGCCCGCCCTACGGGACATTTGGCTACACCTTC	CASSPPYGTFGYTF
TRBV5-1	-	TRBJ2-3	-	TGCGCCAGCAGCCTAATTGGGAGCGGGACAACTAGCACAGATACGCAGTATTTT	CASSLIGSGTTSTDTQYF
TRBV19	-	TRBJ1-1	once	TGTGCCAGTAGGGCCGGGGACACTGAAGCTTTCTTT	CASRAGDTEAFF
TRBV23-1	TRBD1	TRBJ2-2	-	TGCGCCAGCAATTTGAGACAGGGGAATAAGAGACTAGGGGTCACCGGGGAGCTGTTTTTT	CASNLRQGNKRLGVTGELFF
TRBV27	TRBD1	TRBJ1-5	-	TGTGCCAGCAGTCCCACAGGGGAGTATAGCAATCAGCCCCAGCATTTT	CASSPTGEYSNQPQHF
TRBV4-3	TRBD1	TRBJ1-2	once	TGCGCCAGCAGCCAGAATCCGACAGGGGAGGGTGGCTACACCTTC	CASSQNPTGEGGYTF
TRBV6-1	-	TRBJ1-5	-	TGTGCCAGCAGTACAGGTACCAATCAGCCCCAGCATTTT	CASSTGTNQPQHF
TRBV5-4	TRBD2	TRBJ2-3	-	TGTGCCAGCAGCCTCGGGGGGAGCACAGATACGCAGTATTTT	CASSLGGSTDTQYF